The rows below give T cell receptor beta chains drawn from one sample of a study of CD8+ T cells in alopecia areata. This table comes from immunoSEQ multiplex PCR, and its TCRdb copy is limited to in-frame clones, with some not included. The sample consists of some 150,000 clones, around 86% of them appearing once. The sequencing used CD8+ T cells sorted from blood, collected at week 4, from a patient treated with tofacitinib. Receptor source: a human donor with alopecia areata. Each CDR3 is given with its conserved first and last residue. Fields, in order: CDR3 length, V gene, clone size, J gene, CDR3 protein. Not every row has a clone size; where given, it reads once, few, many or a size class.

CDR3 length: 14
V gene: TRBV29-1
clone size: NA
J gene: TRBJ1-5
CDR3 protein: CSVRTENSNQPQHF

CDR3 length: 14
V gene: TRBV7-9
clone size: NA
J gene: TRBJ2-5
CDR3 protein: CASSYIMGEETQYF

CDR3 length: 14
V gene: TRBV29-1
clone size: NA
J gene: TRBJ2-5
CDR3 protein: CSVEDRGREETQYF

CDR3 length: 17
V gene: TRBV10-3
clone size: few
J gene: TRBJ2-2
CDR3 protein: CAISERGSAVNTGELFF

CDR3 length: 14
V gene: TRBV25-1
clone size: NA
J gene: TRBJ1-2
CDR3 protein: CASSESGGEPDYTF

CDR3 length: 18
V gene: TRBV4-2
clone size: NA
J gene: TRBJ2-1
CDR3 protein: CASSQDLVTSGRRGEQFF

CDR3 length: 14
V gene: TRBV6-5
clone size: once
J gene: TRBJ1-1
CDR3 protein: CASSYGGAGTEAFF

CDR3 length: 12
V gene: TRBV9
clone size: few
J gene: TRBJ2-3
CDR3 protein: CASSARTDTQYF

CDR3 length: 14
V gene: TRBV6-5
clone size: NA
J gene: TRBJ2-5
CDR3 protein: CASSYPGQGETQYF

CDR3 length: 14
V gene: TRBV27
clone size: once
J gene: TRBJ2-3
CDR3 protein: CASSPWGAPDTQYF

CDR3 length: 15
V gene: TRBV4-1
clone size: NA
J gene: TRBJ1-1
CDR3 protein: CASSPSGQGDTEAFF

CDR3 length: 16
V gene: TRBV6-4
clone size: NA
J gene: TRBJ2-3
CDR3 protein: CASSDSDSADQDTQYF

CDR3 length: 13
V gene: TRBV6-6
clone size: NA
J gene: TRBJ2-7
CDR3 protein: CASSYRGSYEQYF

CDR3 length: 16
V gene: TRBV30
clone size: NA
J gene: TRBJ2-3
CDR3 protein: CAWSGGWREEADTQYF

CDR3 length: 16
V gene: TRBV29-1
clone size: NA
J gene: TRBJ2-7
CDR3 protein: CSVVGHRTSGSNEQYF

CDR3 length: 15
V gene: TRBV5-1
clone size: once
J gene: TRBJ2-1
CDR3 protein: CASSQGLAGADEQFF

CDR3 length: 15
V gene: TRBV6-5
clone size: NA
J gene: TRBJ2-7
CDR3 protein: CASSPWAGSGGEQYF

CDR3 length: 15
V gene: TRBV7-2
clone size: NA
J gene: TRBJ2-3
CDR3 protein: CASSLVGTSTDTQYF

CDR3 length: 14
V gene: TRBV27
clone size: NA
J gene: TRBJ2-7
CDR3 protein: CASSHSDGVYEQYF

CDR3 length: 13
V gene: TRBV19
clone size: few
J gene: TRBJ1-5
CDR3 protein: CASSIVPDQPQHF

CDR3 length: 18
V gene: TRBV18
clone size: NA
J gene: TRBJ2-5
CDR3 protein: CASSPIGTSGTGEETQYF

CDR3 length: 17
V gene: TRBV27
clone size: once
J gene: TRBJ2-3
CDR3 protein: CASSLARTGTYTDTQYF

CDR3 length: 12
V gene: TRBV27
clone size: NA
J gene: TRBJ2-3
CDR3 protein: CASRSGADTQYF

CDR3 length: 11
V gene: TRBV2
clone size: once
J gene: TRBJ2-7
CDR3 protein: CASTMGYEQYF

CDR3 length: 13
V gene: TRBV7-9
clone size: NA
J gene: TRBJ1-1
CDR3 protein: CASSYKKDSEAFF

CDR3 length: 19
V gene: TRBV5-6
clone size: once
J gene: TRBJ1-1
CDR3 protein: CASSLWLLEDGPIQGGAFF

CDR3 length: 13
V gene: TRBV5-6
clone size: NA
J gene: TRBJ2-2
CDR3 protein: CASSLVTSGELFF

CDR3 length: 12
V gene: TRBV2
clone size: NA
J gene: TRBJ1-1
CDR3 protein: CASSEMATEAFF

CDR3 length: 13
V gene: TRBV10-3
clone size: NA
J gene: NA
CDR3 protein: CAISENSRYEQYF

CDR3 length: 12
V gene: TRBV6-1
clone size: NA
J gene: TRBJ2-2
CDR3 protein: CASIRFTGELFF

CDR3 length: 15
V gene: TRBV29-1
clone size: NA
J gene: TRBJ2-7
CDR3 protein: CSVPGTGGLWYEQYF

CDR3 length: 13
V gene: TRBV19
clone size: NA
J gene: TRBJ2-7
CDR3 protein: CASSPDSFYEQYF

CDR3 length: 14
V gene: TRBV28
clone size: NA
J gene: TRBJ2-7
CDR3 protein: CASKGLAGGYEQYF

CDR3 length: 16
V gene: TRBV11-2
clone size: NA
J gene: TRBJ2-3
CDR3 protein: CASSGTGVFYTDTQYF

CDR3 length: 15
V gene: TRBV4-1
clone size: NA
J gene: TRBJ1-1
CDR3 protein: CASSHETPADTEAFF

CDR3 length: 15
V gene: TRBV5-4
clone size: NA
J gene: TRBJ2-1
CDR3 protein: CASSLGGPSDNEQFF

CDR3 length: 18
V gene: TRBV11-2
clone size: NA
J gene: TRBJ1-3
CDR3 protein: CASSLDSLGRLSGNTIYF

CDR3 length: 19
V gene: TRBV19
clone size: NA
J gene: TRBJ2-1
CDR3 protein: CASSSTGAGLAAGYNEQFF

CDR3 length: 12
V gene: TRBV27
clone size: once
J gene: TRBJ2-3
CDR3 protein: CASSGVGDTQYF

CDR3 length: 14
V gene: TRBV5-1
clone size: NA
J gene: TRBJ2-5
CDR3 protein: CASSSTGNQETQYF

CDR3 length: 12
V gene: TRBV5-1
clone size: NA
J gene: TRBJ2-2
CDR3 protein: CASSGDDGELFF

CDR3 length: 12
V gene: TRBV29-1
clone size: NA
J gene: TRBJ1-1
CDR3 protein: CSVFLTDTEAFF

CDR3 length: 13
V gene: TRBV10-3
clone size: NA
J gene: TRBJ2-7
CDR3 protein: CAISVLGSYEQYF

CDR3 length: 16
V gene: TRBV27
clone size: NA
J gene: TRBJ1-5
CDR3 protein: CASSVQGSYSNQPQHF

CDR3 length: 13
V gene: TRBV29-1
clone size: NA
J gene: TRBJ2-7
CDR3 protein: CSALTPTSYEQYF

CDR3 length: 13
V gene: TRBV9
clone size: NA
J gene: TRBJ2-3
CDR3 protein: CASSVVLGDTQYF

CDR3 length: 18
V gene: TRBV4-1
clone size: NA
J gene: TRBJ2-4
CDR3 protein: CASSQDRSRASIQGIQYF

CDR3 length: 11
V gene: TRBV6-5
clone size: NA
J gene: TRBJ2-7
CDR3 protein: CASSHGDRWDF

CDR3 length: 14
V gene: TRBV15
clone size: NA
J gene: TRBJ2-5
CDR3 protein: CATSRQEGRETQYF